This TCR beta chain was recorded in a study of blood T cell repertoires in COVID-19. Study at large: The United States, Italy and Spain provided the acute and convalescent COVID-19 samples. PBMCs, B-cell-depleted T cells, or T cells provided the cDNA or gDNA that made up the material.

The length of the CDR3 is 15 residues. Germline CDR1 is MDHEN and CDR2 is SYDVKM. Losses at the gene ends were 6 bases for V and 0 bases for J; bases not matched to a gene: 4. In the original processing: Reference gene primer amplification yielded estimated nucleated cell counts. This table comes from immunoSEQ multiplex PCR, and its TCRdb copy is limited to in-frame clones, with some not included. V and J calls and clone size are given by that table; D and trimming were obtained from the DNA. Here the sample spans fewer than 80,000 clones, roughly 74% being singletons. The sequencing sample was made of peripheral blood. This TCR was sampled from a woman over 75 with acute or convalescent COVID-19. This chain connects TRBV28 to TRBJ2-3; 9 nucleotides agree with TRBD2. The CDR3 DNA is TGTGCCAGCAGCTCTAGCGGGGTTAGCACAGATACGCAGTATTTT. Its translation is CASSSSGVSTDTQYF.